The 26 T cell receptor beta chains below come from one sample, sequenced in a study of spatial heterogeneity in lung cancer. From the 5' RACE reads, TCRdb called clonotypes with MiXCR, one entry per CDR3 protein. Seen here are tens of thousands of distinct CDR3 sequences, approximately 8.6% observed once, and the top ten hold about 7.1%. Documented time point: sample taken at primary tumor resection. No cell sorting; template was whole RNA from tumor, lung tissue or PBMC. The sequenced sample was PBMCs, obtained at surgery. These receptors were obtained from a male donor with early-stage non-small cell lung cancer.

This clonotype was detected a few times. The chain combines TRBV10-2 with TRBJ2-5; D uncertain. Trimming took 8 bases from V and 2 from J, leaving 6 bases between them. Germline values: CDR1 WSHSY, CDR2 SAAADI. The CDR3 extends over 11 amino acids. CDR3 DNA: TGCGCCAGCGGGCAGCAAGAGACCCAGTACTTC. Amino acid sequence: CASGQQETQYF.

This clonotype was counted at least ten times. This chain links TRBV7-9 with TRBJ2-1, with 12 bases lining up with TRBD1. Trimming took 1 base from V and 8 from J; bases not matched to a gene: 3. The CDR3 consists of 15 residues. Per germline, CDR1 SEHNR and CDR2 FQNEAQ (reference sequence). Written as DNA, the CDR3 is TGTGCCAGCAGCTTAGATGGGACAGGGGGCGATGAGCAGTTCTTC. Translation: CASSLDGTGGDEQFF.

This clonotype occurred a few times. The V call is TRBV20-1, the J call TRBJ2-3; maybe TRBD2 (5 bases). The germline V gene has CDR1 DFQATT and CDR2 SNEGSKA (reference sequence). Trimming removed 0 bases at V and 0 bases at J, with 16 bases between. The CDR3 runs to 17 residues. CDR3 amino acids: CSARDWRAYPSTDTQYF. The CDR3 nucleotides are TGCAGTGCTAGAGATTGGCGGGCTTACCCCAGCACAGATACGCAGTATTTT.

A remark on this clonotype: At one end the junction does not follow the germline gene, possibly because of a read error. The chain combines TRBV11-2 with TRBJ2-5; D is perhaps TRBD2 (7 bases). CDR3 length equals 16 residues. CDR1 and CDR2 (germline): SGHAT, FQNNGV. DNA of the CDR3: TGTGCCAGCAGCAGCGGGGAACAGGGAATGGTAGAGACTCAGTACTTC. Encoded protein: CASSSGEQGMVETQYF.

This clonotype was recorded many times. V gene TRBV5-1 combines with J gene TRBJ2-7, with D possibly matching TRBD2 (6 bases). The V and J ends lost 0 bases and 1 base respectively, with 8 bases between them. The CDR3 spans 14 residues. CDR1 and CDR2 from the germline V gene are SGHRS and YFSETQ. CDR3 loop: CASSLGRESYEQYF. DNA for the CDR3: TGCGCCAGCAGCTTGGGTCGGGAGTCCTACGAGCAGTACTTC. The full variable domain, rest sourced from reference TRBV5-1 and TRBJ2-7, is KAGVTQTPRYLIKTRGQQVTLSCSPISGHRSVSWYQQTPGQGLQFLFEYFSETQRNKGNFPGRFSGRQFSNSRSEMNVSTLELGDSALYLCASSLGRESYEQYFGPGTRLTVT.

The chain employs TRBV29-1 and TRBJ2-1, with 10 bases aligning to TRBD2. From germline, CDR1 is SQVTM and CDR2 ANQGSEA. V lost 3 bases, J lost 4 bases, and 3 bases stayed unmatched. The CDR3 extends over 14 amino acids. The CDR3 DNA reads TGCAGCGTTGACAAACTAGCGGGATACAATGAGCAGTTCTTC. Its translation: CSVDKLAGYNEQFF.

There are many counts of this clonotype. This chain links TRBV3-1 with TRBJ1-6; perhaps TRBD1 as D (6 bases). V gave up 4 bases and J gave up 7 bases, with 14 bases separating them. CDR3 length equals 15 residues. CDR1 and CDR2 from the germline V gene are LGHDT and YNNKEL (reference sequence). The CDR3 region has the DNA TGTGCCAGCAGCCGGAACGGGCAGGGGAATTCACCCCTCCACTTT. This sequence encodes CASSRNGQGNSPLHF.

The chain employs TRBV28 and TRBJ1-4, with 10 bases aligning to TRBD1. The CDR3 spans 14 residues. Germline trimming cut 4 bases from V and 8 bases from J; bases unmatched to any gene: 4. Germline loops: CDR1 MDHEN, CDR2 SYDVKM. The CDR3 reads CASSSTGGREKLFF. The CDR3 bases are TGTGCCAGCAGTTCGACAGGGGGCAGGGAAAAACTGTTTTTT.

This clonotype was picked up many times. The V gene is TRBV5-5, the J gene TRBJ1-6; no firm D call. CDR3 length: 17 amino acids. V was clipped by 3 bases and J by 0 bases, with 13 bases between them. CDR1 is SGHKS and CDR2 is YYEKEE in the germline V gene (reference sequence). CDR3: CASSSDDLSSYNSPLHF. CDR3 sequence (DNA): TGTGCCAGCAGCTCGGACGATTTAAGCTCCTATAATTCACCCCTCCACTTT.

V gene TRBV10-3 combines with J gene TRBJ2-5, with a tentative D call TRBD1 (5 bases). Trimming removed 2 bases at V and 5 bases at J, with 6 bases between. This CDR3 contains 12 residues. Germline V gene lookup returns CDR1 ENHRY and CDR2 SYGVKD. The CDR3 sequence is CAISEQGETQYF. The CDR3 DNA sequence: TGTGCCATCAGTGAGCAGGGTGAGACCCAGTACTTC.

This clonotype was counted between two and nine times. V usage is TRBV29-1 and J usage is TRBJ2-7, with 8 bases fitting TRBD1. Losses at the gene ends were 3 bases for V and 0 bases for J; bases not matched to a gene: 7. The CDR3 runs 15 residues. Germline-derived CDR1 and CDR2 are SQVTM and ANQGSEA. CDR3 sequence: CSVEMRDRSSYEQYF. CDR3 bases: TGCAGCGTTGAGATGAGGGACAGGAGCTCCTACGAGCAGTACTTC.

The V call is TRBV20-1, the J call TRBJ2-5; maybe TRBD1 (6 bases). Trimming took 6 bases from V and 5 from J, leaving 13 bases between them. This CDR3 is built from 12 residues. Germline V gene sequence: CDR1 DFQATT, CDR2 SNEGSKA (reference sequence). The CDR3 protein is CSAGDRSETQYF. Here the CDR3 DNA reads TGCAGTGCCGGCGACAGGTCGGAGACCCAGTACTTC.

This clonotype has only a few counts. The chain links TRBV18 to TRBJ1-1, with D unresolved. This CDR3 spans 13 amino acids. The germline V gene encodes CDR1 KGHSH and CDR2 LQKENI. V was cut by 3 bases and J by 1 base, with 6 bases left in between. The CDR3 loop is CASSPDQNTEAFF. The DNA for the CDR3 is TGTGCCAGCTCACCTGATCAGAACACTGAAGCTTTCTTT. Using reference TRBV18 and TRBJ1-1 for the parts outside the CDR3, the full variable domain is NAGVMQNPRHLVRRRGQEARLRCSPMKGHSHVYWYRQLPEEGLKFMVYLQKENIIDESGMPKERFSAEFPKEGPSILRIQQVVRGDSAAYFCASSPDQNTEAFFGQGTRLTVV.

The J gene is TRBJ2-7, the V gene TRBV7-6, with D perhaps matching TRBD1 or TRBD2 (5 bases each). Trimming shortened V by 0 bases and J by 9 bases, and 12 bases separated the two germline ends. Germline V gene lookup returns CDR1 SGHVS and CDR2 FNYEAQ. This CDR3 comprises 13 residues. As DNA, the CDR3 is TGTGCCAGCAGCTTAGCGAAGGGGACGCCGCAGTACTTC. Translated, it gives CASSLAKGTPQYF.

There are many counts of this clonotype. V gene TRBV20-1 combines with J gene TRBJ2-7, with TRBD1 matching over 7 bases. The CDR3 contains 13 residues. Trimming cost V 2 bases and J 6 bases; bases outside gene matches: 7. Germline assignment: CDR1 DFQATT and CDR2 SNEGSKA (reference sequence). The CDR3: CSARPKTGAEQYF. CDR3 DNA: TGCAGTGCTAGACCTAAAACAGGGGCCGAGCAGTACTTC.

In this sample, this clonotype turned up a few times. The rearrangement joins TRBV29-1 to TRBJ2-2; either TRBD1 or TRBD2 may supply D (5 bases each). This CDR3 spans 14 amino acids. V was pared by 6 bases and J by 4 bases, with 15 bases between. Germline loops: CDR1 SQVTM, CDR2 ANQGSEA. The CDR3 spells CSVGDPRGTGELFF. CDR3 nucleotides: TGCAGCGTAGGGGACCCCAGAGGCACCGGGGAGCTGTTTTTT.

The chain links TRBV5-5 to TRBJ2-1; D is uncertain. Trimming removed 2 bases from V and 8 bases from J, with 8 bases in between. Germline CDR1 reads SGHKS; CDR2 reads YYEKEE (reference sequence). The CDR3 has 12 residues. CDR3 nucleotides: TGTGCCAGCAGCTTCAACTTCGATGAGCAGTTCTTC. Translated, it gives CASSFNFDEQFF. The entire variable domain, with the rest obtained from reference TRBV5-5 and TRBJ2-1, is as follows: DAGVTQSPTHLIKTRGQQVTLRCSPISGHKSVSWYQQVLGQGPQFIFQYYEKEERGRGNFPDRFSARQFPNYSSELNVNALLLGDSALYLCASSFNFDEQFFGPGTRLTVL.

The rearrangement joins TRBV20-1 to TRBJ1-1; tentatively, D is TRBD1 (5 bases). The CDR3 has 11 amino acids. The V gene lost 3 bases and the J gene lost 8 bases, with 10 bases spanning the gap. Germline CDR1 DFQATT, CDR2 SNEGSKA (reference sequence). In DNA form, the CDR3 reads TGCAGTGCTAGGGGGGGACGGGAAGCTTTCTTT. Translating it yields CSARGGREAFF.

A few counts support this clonotype. The genes are TRBV6-1 and TRBJ2-1; D unresolved. V was shortened by 2 bases and J by 4 bases, with 12 bases between the two germline ends. Germline V gene sequence: CDR1 MNHNS, CDR2 SASEGT. The CDR3 is 15 residues long. The CDR3 sequence: CASSENPVPYNEQFF. For the CDR3, the DNA is TGTGCCAGCAGTGAAAACCCGGTCCCTTACAATGAGCAGTTCTTC.

The V gene is TRBV7-2, the J gene TRBJ1-2, with a weak D call TRBD1 (5 bases). The germline CDR1 and CDR2 sequences are SGHTA and FQGNSA. Trimming took 4 bases from V and 4 from J, leaving 13 bases between them. This CDR3 is 14 amino acids long. The CDR3 region has the DNA TGTGCCAGCAGCTCTACCGGGACGATCTATGGCTACACCTTC. Its translation: CASSSTGTIYGYTF.

This clonotype was found a few times. The CDR3 loop reads CASSFAQGSGNTIYF. The CDR3, as DNA: TGTGCCAGCAGTTTCGCACAGGGCTCTGGAAACACCATATATTTT. This chain links TRBV28 with TRBJ1-3; TRBD1 might be the D (6 bases). CDR1 and CDR2 (germline): MDHEN, SYDVKM. Between the trimmed V and J ends, which lost 3 bases and 0 bases, there was a span of 9 bases. The CDR3 is made up of 15 amino acids. Complete variable domain (other parts from reference TRBV28 and TRBJ1-3): DVKVTQSSRYLVKRTGEKVFLECVQDMDHENMFWYRQDPGLGLRLIYFSYDVKMKEKGDIPEGYSVSREKKERFSLILESASTNQTSMYLCASSFAQGSGNTIYFGEGSWLTVV.

This clonotype was found many times. The rearrangement joins TRBV7-2 to TRBJ2-3; no clear D. The CDR3 covers 13 residues. V lost 5 bases and J 1 base, leaving 7 bases between the germline ends. The germline CDR1 and CDR2 sequences are SGHTA and FQGNSA. CDR3 loop: CASSHRGTDTQYF. CDR3 coding DNA: TGTGCCAGCAGCCACCGCGGCACAGATACGCAGTATTTT.

Ten or more counts support this clonotype. The V and J genes are TRBV12-3 or TRBV12-4 and TRBJ2-3, with 9 bases matching TRBD2. Trimming removed 3 bases from V and 6 bases from J; junction bases left unmatched: 7. The CDR3 is 15 amino acids. The CDR3, as DNA: TGTGCCAGCAGTTTGGAGACTAGCGGAGGGGATACGCAGTATTTT. Its protein product is CASSLETSGGDTQYF.

This clonotype has a handful of counts. This rearrangement joins TRBV30 to TRBJ2-1, with D uncertain. The CDR3 is 12 amino acids. Trimming stripped 3 bases from V and 1 base from J, with 4 bases between. Germline lookup yields CDR1 GTSNPN and CDR2 SVGIG (reference sequence). CDR3 nucleotide sequence: TGTGCCTGGAGCACTTCCTACAATGAGCAGTTCTTC. Translation: CAWSTSYNEQFF.

The sample holds many counts of this clonotype. V is TRBV29-1 and J is TRBJ2-1, with 7 positions matching TRBD2. The CDR3 is made up of 11 amino acids. V trimming: 6 bases; J trimming: 9 bases; junction bases outside the gene matches: 5. CDR1 is SQVTM, CDR2 ANQGSEA, per germline. The CDR3 sequence is CSVFGGGEQFF. The CDR3 bases are TGCAGCGTATTTGGGGGGGGTGAGCAGTTCTTC.

This clonotype was seen only a few times. The CDR3 nucleotides are TGCGCCAGCAGTGCCCGCTTGGACTATGGCTACACCTTC. This sequence encodes CASSARLDYGYTF. The chain links TRBV10-1 to TRBJ1-2; D remains ambiguous. This CDR3 is 13 amino acids long. Trimming cost V 4 bases and J 3 bases, with 9 bases left between them. Germline values: CDR1 WNHNN, CDR2 SYGVQD (reference sequence).